By frequency, the clone carrying this TCR beta chain is medium-sized. Its antigen is as yet unknown. This record comes from a study of cytomegalovirus exposure and HLA in healthy donors. General study findings and limits: A classifier reportedly called cytomegalovirus status with high sensitivity and specificity.

The PCR had 60 Vbeta and 13 Jbeta primers. Only in-frame clones appear in the TCRdb table, and some are missing; sequencing was by immunoSEQ multiplex PCR. This table holds approximately 110,000 clones. Sequencing input: PBMCs. The receptor's source is a man aged 40-55 years in good health and CMV-seronegative.

In DNA, the CDR3 is TGCGCCAGCAGCTTGGGTAGCGGGAAGTACGAGCAGTACTTC. Its protein is CASSLGSGKYEQYF. The V and J genes are TRBV5-1 and TRBJ2-7, with 8 bases that match TRBD2. The V gene end was trimmed by 0 bases and the J gene end by 4 bases; junction bases not matched to a gene: 3. Germline lookup yields CDR1 SGHRS and CDR2 YFSETQ. This CDR3 spans 14 amino acids.